The 8 T cell receptor beta chains below were found in one sample sequenced in a study of blood T cell repertoires in COVID-19. The protocol was immunoSEQ multiplex PCR, while the TCRdb copy is restricted to in-frame clones and leaves out a portion. The sample records roughly 230,000 clones, about 85% being singletons. The specimen was PBMCs or T cells enriched from blood (not recorded which). These receptors were collected from a woman between 50 and 59 years old who had been exposed to COVID-19.

J is TRBJ2-3 and V is TRBV20-1; tentative D call: TRBD2 (5 bases). The V gene's germline CDR1 is DFQATT and CDR2 SNEGSKA (reference sequence). V lost 3 bases, J lost 2 bases, and 15 bases lay in between. The CDR3 contains 15 residues. CDR3 sequence (DNA): TGCAGTGCTAGTCCGCCGAGCGGCAACACAGATACGCAGTATTTT. Amino acid sequence: CSASPPSGNTDTQYF.

V usage is TRBV29-1 and J usage is TRBJ1-3; D is unclear. The CDR3 covers 11 residues. Germline-derived CDR1 and CDR2 are SQVTM and ANQGSEA. V lost 6 bases, J lost 8 bases, and 11 bases lay in between. CDR3 region: CSVGPRDTIYF. CDR3 DNA sequence: TGCAGCGTGGGCCCTAGAGACACCATATATTTT. The full variable domain, its missing parts supplied by reference TRBV29-1 and TRBJ1-3, is SAVISQKPSRDICQRGTSLTIQCQVDSQVTMMFWYRQQPGQSLTLIATANQGSEATYESGFVIDKFPISRPNLTFSTLTVSNMSPEDSSIYLCSVGPRDTIYFGEGSWLTVV.

The chain carries TRBV12-5 and TRBJ1-2, with unresolved D. The CDR3 length is 15 residues. Germline V CDR1 and CDR2: LGHNT, FRNRAP. V was clipped by 0 bases and J by 5 bases, with 13 bases between them. Here the CDR3 DNA reads TGTGCTAGTGGTTTGGTACGCGGACTCCTATATGGCTACACCTTC. Translation: CASGLVRGLLYGYTF. The full variable domain, completed using reference TRBV12-5 and TRBJ1-2, is DARVTQTPRHKVTEMGQEVTMRCQPILGHNTVFWYRQTMMQGLELLAYFRNRAPLDDSGMPKDRFSAEMPDATLATLKIQPSEPRDSAVYFCASGLVRGLLYGYTFGSGTRLTVV.

The rearrangement joins TRBV29-1 to TRBJ1-1; maybe TRBD1 (5 bases). V lost 7 bases, J lost 2 bases, and 14 bases lay in between. CDR3 length: 13 residues. Germline-derived CDR1 and CDR2 are SQVTM and ANQGSEA. The CDR3: CSGTGRANTEAFF. In nucleotides, the CDR3 is TGCAGCGGGACGGGCAGGGCTAACACTGAAGCTTTCTTT.

This clone has just one count. The CDR3 sequence: CATSDSRGTGGRTDTQYF. CDR3 in DNA: TGTGCCACCAGTGATTCCCGGGGGACAGGGGGCAGAACAGATACGCAGTATTTT. The J gene is TRBJ2-3, the V gene TRBV24-1, with 12 bases aligning to TRBD1. The CDR3 consists of 18 residues. V lost 2 bases and J lost 3; bases outside the gene matches: 8. The germline gives CDR1 KGHDR, CDR2 SFDVKD.

CDR3 loop: CASSFTRLRGFNYGYTF. CDR3 bases: TGTGCCAGCAGCTTCACCAGGTTGCGCGGGTTTAACTATGGCTACACCTTC. The chain uses TRBV13 and TRBJ1-2; D is unclear. Germline V gives CDR1 PRHDT, CDR2 FYEKMQ (reference sequence). V lost 3 bases to trimming and J lost 1 base, with 18 bases between them. The CDR3 has 17 residues.

This chain connects TRBV4-1 to TRBJ2-1; D call uncertain. Trimming left V 2 bases short and J 4 bases short, with 12 bases between. Germline assignment: CDR1 MGHRA and CDR2 YSYEKL. This CDR3 is built from 15 residues. CDR3 bases: TGCGCCAGCAGCCAAAGGATAAACGGGTACAATGAGCAGTTCTTC. Its translation is CASSQRINGYNEQFF.

The chain carries TRBV5-4 and TRBJ1-1, with 10 nucleotides matching TRBD1. The CDR3 extends over 14 amino acids. The ends lost 3 bases at V and 2 bases at J; junction bases unmatched: 1. Germline CDR1 and CDR2: SGHNT and YYREEE (reference sequence). The CDR3 DNA reads TGTGCCAGCAGCTGGACAGGGGGAAACACTGAAGCTTTCTTT. It translates to CASSWTGGNTEAFF.